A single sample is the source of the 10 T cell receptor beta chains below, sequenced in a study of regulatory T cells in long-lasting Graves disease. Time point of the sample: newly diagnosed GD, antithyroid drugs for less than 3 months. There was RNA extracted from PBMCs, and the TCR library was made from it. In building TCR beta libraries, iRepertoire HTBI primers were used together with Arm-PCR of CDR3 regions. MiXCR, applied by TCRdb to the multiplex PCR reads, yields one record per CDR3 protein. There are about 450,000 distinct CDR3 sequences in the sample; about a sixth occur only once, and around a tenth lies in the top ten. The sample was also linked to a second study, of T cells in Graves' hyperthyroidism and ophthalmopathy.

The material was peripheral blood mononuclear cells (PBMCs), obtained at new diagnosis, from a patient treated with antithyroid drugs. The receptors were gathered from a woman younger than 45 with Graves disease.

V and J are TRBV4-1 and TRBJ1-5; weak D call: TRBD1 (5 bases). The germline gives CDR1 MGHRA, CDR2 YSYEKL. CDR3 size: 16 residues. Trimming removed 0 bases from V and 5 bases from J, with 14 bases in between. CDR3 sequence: CASSQEAGGGDQPQHF. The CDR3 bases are TGCGCCAGCAGCCAAGAGGCGGGCGGGGGGGATCAGCCCCAGCATTTT.

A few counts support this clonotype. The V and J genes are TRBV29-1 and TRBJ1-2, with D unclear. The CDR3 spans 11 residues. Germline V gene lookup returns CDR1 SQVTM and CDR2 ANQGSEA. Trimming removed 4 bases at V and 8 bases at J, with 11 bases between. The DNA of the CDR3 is TGCAGCGTTGGCTCGCGAGGAGGCTACACCTTC. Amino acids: CSVGSRGGYTF.

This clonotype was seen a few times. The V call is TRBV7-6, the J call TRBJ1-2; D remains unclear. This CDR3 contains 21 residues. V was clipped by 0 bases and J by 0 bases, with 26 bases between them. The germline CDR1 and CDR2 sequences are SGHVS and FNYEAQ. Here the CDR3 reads CASSLAFVEQPPGDANYGYTF. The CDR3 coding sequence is TGTGCCAGCAGCTTAGCTTTCGTTGAACAGCCACCCGGTGACGCTAACTATGGCTACACCTTC.

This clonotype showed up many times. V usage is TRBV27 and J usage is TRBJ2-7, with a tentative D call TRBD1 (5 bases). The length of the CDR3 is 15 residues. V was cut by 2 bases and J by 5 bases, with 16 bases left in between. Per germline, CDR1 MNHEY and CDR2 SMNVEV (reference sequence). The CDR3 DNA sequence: TGTGCCAGCAGTTTAGTGTTTAGTAGGGGCCACGAGCAGTACTTC. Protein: CASSLVFSRGHEQYF.

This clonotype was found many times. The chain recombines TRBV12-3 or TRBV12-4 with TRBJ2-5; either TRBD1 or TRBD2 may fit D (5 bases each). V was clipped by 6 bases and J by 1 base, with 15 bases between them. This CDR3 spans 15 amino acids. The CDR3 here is CASRNRDRSQETQYF. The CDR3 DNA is TGTGCCAGCAGAAACCGGGACCGAAGCCAAGAGACCCAGTACTTC.

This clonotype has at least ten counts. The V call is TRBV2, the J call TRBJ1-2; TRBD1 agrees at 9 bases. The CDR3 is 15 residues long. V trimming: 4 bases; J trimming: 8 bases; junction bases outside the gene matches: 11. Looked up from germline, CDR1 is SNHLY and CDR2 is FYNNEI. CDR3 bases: TGTGCCAGCAGTGGGAGTACCGGGACAGGGCACGGCTACACCTTC. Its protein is CASSGSTGTGHGYTF. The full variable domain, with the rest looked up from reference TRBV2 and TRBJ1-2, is EPEVTQTPSHQVTQMGQEVILRCVPISNHLYFYWYRQILGQKVEFLVSFYNNEISEKSEIFDDQFSVERPDGSNFTLKIRSTKLEDSAMYFCASSGSTGTGHGYTFGSGTRLTVV.

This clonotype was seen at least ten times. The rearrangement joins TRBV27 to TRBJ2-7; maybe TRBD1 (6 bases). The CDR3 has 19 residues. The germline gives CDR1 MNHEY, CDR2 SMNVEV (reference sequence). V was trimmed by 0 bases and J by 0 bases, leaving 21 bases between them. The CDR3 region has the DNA TGTGCCAGCAGTTTATCGGTGGGACACTTCACCCCCACCTCCTACGAGCAGTACTTC. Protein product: CASSLSVGHFTPTSYEQYF.

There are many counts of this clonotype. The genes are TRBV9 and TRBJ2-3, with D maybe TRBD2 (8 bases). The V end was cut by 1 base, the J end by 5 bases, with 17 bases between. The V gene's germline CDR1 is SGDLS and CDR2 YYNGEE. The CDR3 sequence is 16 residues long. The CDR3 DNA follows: TGTGCCAGCAGCGTATCCGGGCGGGGGGACAGAGATACGCAGTATTTT. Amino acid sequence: CASSVSGRGDRDTQYF.

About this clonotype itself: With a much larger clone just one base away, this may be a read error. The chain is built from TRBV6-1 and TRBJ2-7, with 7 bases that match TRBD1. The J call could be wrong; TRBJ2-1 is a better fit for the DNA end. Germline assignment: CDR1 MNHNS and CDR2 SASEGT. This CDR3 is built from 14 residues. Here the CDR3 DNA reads TGTGCCAGCAGCAAGACAGGGACCTCCTACGAGCAGTTCTTC. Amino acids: CASSKTGTSYEQFF.

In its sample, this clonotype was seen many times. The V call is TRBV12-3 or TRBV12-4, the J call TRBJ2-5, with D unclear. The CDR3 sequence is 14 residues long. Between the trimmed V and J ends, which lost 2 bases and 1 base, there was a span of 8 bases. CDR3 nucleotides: TGTGCCAGCAGTTTAAGTAGTCCCCAAGAGACCCAGTACTTC. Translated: CASSLSSPQETQYF.